The table lists the clone carrying this TCR beta chain with a few counts. Its cognate antigen is unknown. Trimming pared 7 bases from V and 0 bases from J, leaving 8 bases between. This CDR3 contains 12 residues. CDR1 and CDR2 (germline): SQVTM, ANQGSEA. Prepared libraries of TCR beta cDNA carried unique molecular identifiers. TCRdb re-derived calls from the PCR reads in MiXCR, one entry per CDR3 protein. This sample has 820,000 or so distinct CDR3 sequences, with about 53% found just once. This entry belongs to a study of post-analysis software for immune sequencing data. Study details: Recorded subtypes: relapsing-remitting, secondary progressive, progressive-relapsing; some patients unannotated. General study findings and limits: People with multiple sclerosis had a significantly lower normalized Chao1 diversity than controls did. TRBV5-6, TRBV5-1 and TRBV20-1 were among several TRBV segments more frequent in patients than controls.

The chain combines TRBV29-1 with TRBJ2-3, with D tentatively TRBD2 (6 bases). The sample consisted of blood. The source is a girl between 5 and 17 years old with multiple sclerosis. The DNA for the CDR3 is TGCAGCGGGGACTGGAGCACAGATACGCAGTATTTT. Translation: CSGDWSTDTQYF.